This TCR beta chain was profiled in a study of relationships among human T cell subsets. From mRNA, alpha and beta CDR3 regions were amplified using semiquantitative ARM-PCR. In ARM-PCR, communal superprimers followed tagged nested gene-specific primers for exponential amplification. One entry per CDR3 protein results from TCRdb running MiXCR on the multiplex PCR reads. The table lists some 4,600 distinct CDR3 sequences, more than 65% of them singletons. Germline CDR1 SGHDN, CDR2 FVKESK. The CDR3 has 15 amino acids. V was cut by 4 bases and J by 7 bases, with 17 bases left in between. Study results and caveats: Clones with over 100 reads held over 60% of CD8+ cytotoxic sequences.

T cell subsets were isolated with magnetic beads coated with subset-specific monoclonal antibodies. Notes on this clonotype: As yet, its antigen is unknown.

Sequenced sample: total T cells sorted from blood. The TCR comes from a man between 40 and 49 years old in good health. This chain links TRBV14 with TRBJ1-5, with D possibly being TRBD1 (6 bases). The CDR3 loop reads CASSPREGGQQPQHF. The CDR3 coding sequence is TGTGCCAGCAGCCCCAGGGAGGGGGGCCAACAGCCCCAGCATTTT.